The 8 T cell receptor beta chains in this list originate from one sample, sequenced in a study of identical twins. TCRdb used MiXCR to reprocess the 5' RACE reads, holding one entry per CDR3 protein. The data show some 96,000 distinct CDR3 sequences, 5.5% to 7% seen once. Sequencing used memory T cells sorted from blood. The receptors were sampled from a woman aged 50 to 60 in good health.

This clonotype occurred a few times. This may arise from a read error, as a much more abundant clone is one base away. The chain is built from TRBV14 and TRBJ1-2; D not resolved. Germline V gene lookup returns CDR1 SGHDN and CDR2 FVKESK. The CDR3 covers 11 residues. The CDR3 DNA reads as TGTGCCAGCAGCCAAAACTATGGCTACCCCTTC. The encoded protein is CASSQNYGYPF. Based on the CDR3 plus reference TRBV14 and TRBJ1-2, the full variable domain is EAGVTQFPSHSVIEKGQTVTLRCDPISGHDNLYWYRRVMGKEIKFLLHFVKESKQDESGMPNNRFLAERTGGTYSTLKVQPAELEDSGVYFCASSQNYGYPFGSGTRLTVV.

This clonotype was observed a few times. The V call is TRBV29-1, the J call TRBJ2-7, with 7 bases identical to TRBD1. J gave up 2 bases and V 7 bases, and 5 bases lay outside the gene matches. The CDR3 totals 12 residues. The germline V gene encodes CDR1 SQVTM and CDR2 ANQGSEA. In DNA, the CDR3 is TGCAGCGGTGCCGACAGGGCCTACGAGCAGTACGTC. It translates to CSGADRAYEQYV.

This clonotype was seen at least ten times. The rearrangement joins TRBV14 to TRBJ2-1, with D perhaps TRBD2 (5 bases). The CDR3 is 15 residues long. The germline V gene encodes CDR1 SGHDN and CDR2 FVKESK. V lost 4 bases to trimming and J lost 5 bases, with 15 bases between them. CDR3 sequence reads: CASSPKTRLDNEQFF. DNA of the CDR3: TGTGCCAGCAGCCCAAAAACTAGGCTCGACAATGAGCAGTTCTTC.

This clonotype has ten or more counts. V and J are TRBV29-1 and TRBJ2-7; the D gene is possibly TRBD2 (5 bases). The germline V gene has CDR1 SQVTM and CDR2 ANQGSEA. This CDR3 spans 11 amino acids. Trimming stripped 3 bases from V and 3 bases from J, with 6 bases between. As DNA, the CDR3 is TGCAGCGTTGATGGGAGCTACGAGCAGTACTTC. Its translation: CSVDGSYEQYF.

There are many counts of this clonotype. The V call is TRBV19, the J call TRBJ2-7, with D possibly being TRBD2 (5 bases). The CDR3 length is 13 residues. Germline CDR1 is LNHDA and CDR2 is SQIVND (reference sequence). V was trimmed by 10 bases and J by 2 bases, leaving 15 bases between them. CDR3 DNA sequence: TGTGCCACCAGTAAGGCCGGGACCTACGAGCAGTACGTC. As protein: CATSKAGTYEQYV.

This clonotype was recorded many times. This chain links TRBV4-1 with TRBJ1-5, with 9 bases fitting TRBD1. Trimming removed 6 bases from V and 7 bases from J; junction bases left unmatched: 7. Germline V gene sequence: CDR1 MGHRA, CDR2 YSYEKL. The CDR3 sequence is 14 residues long. The CDR3 DNA sequence: TGCGCCAGCAGGAGACAGGGGGAGGGACAGCCCCAGCATTTT. It codes for CASRRQGEGQPQHF.

Written as DNA, the CDR3 is TGTGCCAGCAGTTCGGGACTATCCTACAATGAGCAGTTCTTC. Protein: CASSSGLSYNEQFF. This chain connects TRBV12-3 or TRBV12-4 to TRBJ2-1; 7 nucleotides match TRBD2. The V and J ends lost 4 bases and 1 base, in that order; junction bases with no gene match: 1. CDR3 length: 14 residues.

The chain employs TRBV4-1 and TRBJ1-4, with D possibly TRBD1 on 5 matching bases. Germline CDR1 is MGHRA and CDR2 is YSYEKL. V was cut by 5 bases and J by 7 bases, with 14 bases left in between. The CDR3 loop spans 14 amino acids. This CDR3 is CASSKIGEGEKLFF. As DNA, the CDR3 is TGCGCCAGCAGCAAAATAGGGGAGGGTGAAAAACTGTTTTTT.